A single sample gave rise to the 2 T cell receptor beta chains below, sequenced in a study of cytomegalovirus exposure and HLA in healthy donors. This PCR relied on a set of 60 Vbeta primers and 13 Jbeta primers. Clones were sequenced by immunoSEQ multiplex PCR, and TCRdb holds only the in-frame ones, with some missing. The sample includes about 130,000 clones, 70% to 85% of them seen just once. Sequenced input: PBMCs. Receptor source: a boy under 10 years old in good health and CMV-seronegative.

This clone has just a few counts. The chain couples TRBV5-1 to TRBJ1-2; unclear D gene. Deletions cut 1 base from V and 6 bases from J, with 7 bases between. Germline loops: CDR1 SGHRS, CDR2 YFSETQ. CDR3 length equals 12 residues. The CDR3 sequence is CASSLWEDGYTF. The CDR3 nucleotides read TGCGCCAGCAGCTTGTGGGAGGATGGCTACACCTTC.

This chain joins TRBV2 and TRBJ2-1, with 8 bases lining up with TRBD2. Germline V lookup: CDR1 SNHLY, CDR2 FYNNEI. Germline trimming cut 7 bases from V and 3 bases from J; bases unmatched to any gene: 8. The CDR3 contains 15 residues. In DNA form, the CDR3 reads TGTGCCAGCATATGGACTAGCACTCTCTACAATGAGCAGTTCTTC. Protein product: CASIWTSTLYNEQFF.